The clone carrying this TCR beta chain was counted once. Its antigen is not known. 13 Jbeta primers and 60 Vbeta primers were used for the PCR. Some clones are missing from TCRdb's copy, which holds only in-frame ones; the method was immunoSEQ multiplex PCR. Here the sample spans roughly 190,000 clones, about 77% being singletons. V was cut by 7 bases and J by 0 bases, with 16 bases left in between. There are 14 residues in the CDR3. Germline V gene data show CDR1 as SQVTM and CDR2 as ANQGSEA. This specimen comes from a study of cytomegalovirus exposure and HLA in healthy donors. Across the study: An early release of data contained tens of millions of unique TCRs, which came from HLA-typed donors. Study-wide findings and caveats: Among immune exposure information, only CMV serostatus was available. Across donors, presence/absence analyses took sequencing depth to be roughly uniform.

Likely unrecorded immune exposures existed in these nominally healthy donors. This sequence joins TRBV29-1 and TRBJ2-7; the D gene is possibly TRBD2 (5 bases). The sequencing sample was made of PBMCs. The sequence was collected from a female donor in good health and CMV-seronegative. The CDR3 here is CSARFRLSSYEQYF. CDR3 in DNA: TGCAGCGCCCGGTTCCGACTATCCTCCTACGAGCAGTACTTC.